The 10 T cell receptor beta chains presented below share a single source sample, sequenced in a study of early T cells in non-severe SARS-CoV-2 infection. TCRdb reprocessed the 5' RACE reads with MiXCR, giving one entry per CDR3 protein. The sample consists of tens of thousands of distinct CDR3 sequences, approximately 6.2% of them appearing once. This material consisted of whole blood, taken at baseline. The receptors shown here come from an adult who was a healthcare worker with PCR-confirmed SARS-CoV-2 infection or an uninfected control (not recorded which).

The sample holds many counts of this clonotype. This rearrangement joins TRBV12-3 or TRBV12-4 to TRBJ2-6; the D gene is possibly TRBD2 (5 bases). The ends were cut back, 5 bases at V and 0 bases at J, with 11 bases in the middle. The CDR3 extends over 16 amino acids. CDR3 coding DNA: TGTGCCAGCAGTCCCCGGGATTTCTCTGGGGCCAACGTCCTGACTTTC. This gives the protein CASSPRDFSGANVLTF.

A note on this clonotype: At one end the junction does not follow the germline gene, possibly because of a read error. The chain is built from TRBV4-2 and TRBJ2-2; 11 nucleotides line up with TRBD2. Germline V gene sequence: CDR1 LGHNA, CDR2 YNFKEQ. The CDR3 contains 19 residues. CDR3 loop: CASSHPGTGTSGNTGELLF. The CDR3 DNA reads TGTGCCAGCAGCCACCCAGGAACCGGGACTAGCGGAAACACCGGGGAGCTGCTTTTT.

This clonotype has just a few counts. V and J are TRBV27 and TRBJ2-3, with D possibly TRBD2 on 5 matching bases. Trimming stripped 0 bases from V and 5 bases from J, with 12 bases between. The CDR3 is made up of 15 amino acids. Per the germline V gene, CDR1 is MNHEY and CDR2 is SMNVEV (reference sequence). This CDR3 reads CASSLSISGKDTQYF. The CDR3 DNA reads as TGTGCCAGCAGTTTATCGATTTCGGGGAAAGATACGCAGTATTTT.

There are many counts of this clonotype. The J gene is TRBJ2-5, the V gene TRBV16; D is possibly TRBD1 (7 bases). Germline V gene data show CDR1 as KGHSY and CDR2 as FQNENV. Trimming pared 4 bases from V and 2 bases from J, leaving 20 bases between. The CDR3 covers 17 residues. Here the CDR3 reads CASSPGGGTAPQETQYF. CDR3 coding DNA: TGTGCCAGCAGCCCCGGAGGAGGGACAGCTCCTCAAGAGACCCAGTACTTC.

The rearrangement joins TRBV20-1 to TRBJ1-2; no reliable D call. The CDR3 is made up of 11 amino acids. Germline CDR1 DFQATT, CDR2 SNEGSKA (reference sequence). V shed 6 bases and J shed 4 bases, with 9 bases lying between them. CDR3 in DNA: TGCAGTGCAACAGATCTCTATGGCTACACCTTC. Translating gives CSATDLYGYTF.

The chain recombines TRBV6-2 or TRBV6-3 with TRBJ2-1, with a possible D match to TRBD1 (5 bases). The CDR3 covers 14 residues. Trimming took 5 bases from V and 4 from J, leaving 12 bases between them. CDR1 MNHEY and CDR2 SVGEGT come from the germline V gene. The CDR3 DNA sequence: TGTGCCAGCAGTCAACGAAGACAGTACAATGAGCAGTTCTTC. It codes for CASSQRRQYNEQFF.

In its sample, this clonotype was seen many times. CDR3 sequence reads: CASSLGQSRSYNEQFF. The CDR3 DNA follows: TGCGCCAGCAGCCTTGGACAGAGCCGCTCCTACAATGAGCAGTTCTTC. This sequence joins TRBV5-1 and TRBJ2-1; weak D call: TRBD1 (6 bases). Germline values: CDR1 SGHRS, CDR2 YFSETQ. The CDR3 runs 16 residues. V gave up 4 bases and J gave up 0 bases, with 14 bases separating them.

The chain is built from TRBV2 and TRBJ1-1; the D is unclear. Germline V gene lookup returns CDR1 SNHLY and CDR2 FYNNEI. V was cut by 4 bases and J by 4 bases, with 4 bases left in between. The CDR3 consists of 11 residues. The chain's CDR3 is CASSGTTEAFF. The CDR3 DNA sequence: TGTGCCAGCAGTGGGACCACTGAAGCTTTCTTT. The variable domain in full, completed from reference TRBV2 and TRBJ1-1, reads EPEVTQTPSHQVTQMGQEVILRCVPISNHLYFYWYRQILGQKVEFLVSFYNNEISEKSEIFDDQFSVERPDGSNFTLKIRSTKLEDSAMYFCASSGTTEAFFGQGTRLTVV.

The sample holds many counts of this clonotype. The chain couples TRBV5-6 to TRBJ2-7; D may be TRBD2 (6 bases). CDR3 length: 16 amino acids. Trimming cost V 4 bases and J 3 bases, with 20 bases left between them. Germline lookup yields CDR1 SGHDT and CDR2 YYEEEE. CDR3 in DNA: TGTGCCAGCAGCAACAGACTAGTCCCAGGCTACTACGAGCAGTACTTC. Translating gives CASSNRLVPGYYEQYF.

This clonotype was counted ten times or more. The V gene is TRBV12-3 or TRBV12-4, the J gene TRBJ2-7; TRBD1 agrees at 7 bases. The CDR3 runs 14 residues. V was pared by 7 bases and J by 1 base, with 7 bases of the junction left unmatched. The CDR3 sequence: CASISRDSSYEQYF. CDR3 nucleotides: TGTGCCAGCATTTCCCGGGACAGTTCCTACGAGCAGTACTTC.